The clone carrying this T cell receptor beta chain has just a few counts. The source of the sample is a study of blood T cell repertoires in COVID-19. Study context: From T cells, B-cell-depleted T cells, or PBMCs came the material, which was cDNA or gDNA.

The data were produced by immunoSEQ multiplex PCR, yet TCRdb's version contains in-frame clones alone and is incomplete. This table has 70,000 to 85,000 clones, roughly 80% appearing once. Trimming took off 3 bases at V and 5 bases at J, with 8 bases between the two ends. This CDR3 region has 13 residues. Germline V gene data show CDR1 as MNHNS and CDR2 as SASEGT. The sample comprised peripheral blood. V usage is TRBV6-1 and J usage is TRBJ1-5, with a possible D match to TRBD1 (5 bases). The source is a woman aged 80 or over with acute or convalescent COVID-19. CDR3 amino acids: CASSDPGYQPQHF. The CDR3 DNA is TGTGCCAGCAGTGATCCAGGGTATCAGCCCCAGCATTTT.